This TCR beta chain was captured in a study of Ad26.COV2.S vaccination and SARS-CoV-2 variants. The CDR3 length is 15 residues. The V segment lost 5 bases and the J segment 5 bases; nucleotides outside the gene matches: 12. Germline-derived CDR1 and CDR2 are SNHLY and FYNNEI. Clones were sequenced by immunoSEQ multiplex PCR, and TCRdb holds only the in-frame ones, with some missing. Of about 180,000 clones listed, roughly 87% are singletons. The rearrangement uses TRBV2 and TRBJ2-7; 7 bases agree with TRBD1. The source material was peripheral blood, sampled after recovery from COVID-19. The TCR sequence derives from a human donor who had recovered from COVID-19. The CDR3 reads CASSFPRSRGNEQYF. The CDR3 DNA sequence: TGTGCCAGCAGTTTCCCCCGGAGCAGGGGGAACGAGCAGTACTTC.